The clone carrying this T cell receptor beta chain came up a few times. Its antigen is unknown. Gene names refer to mouse genes. Coverage ceases 1 residue before the CDR3 finishes, and the germline J gene fills in the end. The V gene end was trimmed by 0 bases and the J gene end by 6 bases; junction bases not matched to a gene: 5. This CDR3 comprises 15 residues. Germline-derived CDR1 and CDR2 are NSHNY and SYGAGN. Method: immunoSEQ multiplex PCR; TCRdb's copy keeps in-frame clones and lacks some. The sample lists around 4,200 clones; more than 50% were seen once. This sample is part of a study of tissue T cells after allogeneic stem cell transplantation. Regarding the study as a whole: TCR repertoires tracked anatomic similarity, regardless of disease or transplant status. In patients and mice, blood and spleen missed much of tissue repertoire.

Time point in this sample: mouse harvest day 7 after allogeneic transplant. Mouse grafts combined 10^7 T-cell-depleted bone marrow cells with 10^6 splenic CD5+ T cells. Mice had MHC-mismatched B6 into BALB/c GVHD, sampled day 7 or 14. V and J are TRBV13-1 and TRBJ2-1; 8 bases are a match to TRBD2. The origin of this receptor is a female BALB/c mouse given C57BL/6 T cells with graft-versus-host disease after an allogeneic hematopoietic cell transplant. The sequenced sample was spleen. The CDR3 protein is CASSDAGGARAEQFF. CDR3 DNA (partial): TGTGCCAGCAGTGATGCCGGGGGGGCGCGTGCTGAGCAGTTC.